The source of this T cell receptor beta chain is a study of T-cell reconstitution after alpha-beta-depleted transplantation in children. Overall study results and limits: One year post-transplant, T-cell counts and diversity were largely derived from T cells produced anew.

To note about this clonotype: Its antigen is not identified.

Unique molecular identifiers featured in how the TCRbeta library was prepared. A single record per CDR3 protein comes from TCRdb applying MiXCR to the PCR reads. This sample yields 500,000 to 600,000 distinct CDR3 sequences, of which around 27% are seen a single time; around 36% belongs to the top ten. V was clipped by 3 bases and J by 2 bases, with 13 bases between them. Germline V gene lookup returns CDR1 MNHEY and CDR2 SMNVEV (reference sequence). The CDR3 runs 15 residues. The chain joins TRBV27 to TRBJ1-2, with D unresolved. The source of this sequence is a boy less than two years old with Wiskott-Aldrich syndrome, due to receive a stem cell transplant. The sample consisted of PBMCs, taken before TCRalphabeta/CD19-depleted stem cell transplant. The CDR3 is CASSFKDSRNYGYTF. The CDR3 DNA reads as TGTGCCAGCAGTTTCAAGGATAGTCGCAACTATGGCTACACCTTC.